The present T cell receptor (beta chain) was sequenced within a study of T-cell reconstitution after alpha-beta-depleted transplantation in children listed by TCRdb under 2016. Background on the whole study: T-cell immune reconstitution after TCRalphabeta/CD19-depleted allogeneic hematopoietic cell transplantation in children was quantitatively tracked in the study by means of TCR repertoire profiling.

Taken from the germline V gene (reference sequence), the CDR1 and CDR2 loops are SEHNR and FQNEAQ. From the cysteine up to the phenylalanine, the CDR3 has a length of 16 residues. Of the read, only the CDR3 DNA is kept; its 48 bases are in frame from base 1. V has 1 base trimmed and J has 6 bases trimmed; junction bases matching no gene number 11. This clonotype showed up just a few times. Its antigen specificity is not known. No much larger clone is present one base from it, and per-base qualities are unavailable. The library was prepared using PCR. Sequencing relied on an Illumina HiSeq 2500. TCR library preparation used molecular barcoding, with unique molecular identifiers applied to normalize quantification of the TCRbeta repertoire. TCRdb ran its own pipeline on the public reads, namely fastp trimming at Q25 and MiXCR clone calling, and kept in-frame beta chains. CDR3 protein sequences are deduplicated, and each keeps its most common genes and DNA. This sample is represented by 490,000 or so distinct CDR3 sequences; approximately 13% of them were singletons. The ten largest clonotypes hold 5% to 6% of the sample.

The specimen comprised PBMCs from the stem cell graft donor, sampled from the stem cell graft. The chain employs TRBV7-9 and TRBJ2-7, and 8 bases in between align with TRBD1. The receptor comes from a human donor who donated a stem cell graft to a child with combined immunodeficiency. The DNA is TGTGCCAGCAGCTTAGAGGTGGCAGGGGGCTCCCGCGAGCAGTACTTC. This yields the protein CASSLEVAGGSREQYF.